The entry below describes one TCR beta chain. Its antigen is unknown. This sample stems from a study of response to subunit inactivated influenza vaccine. Study findings and constraints: The authors suggested that every seasonal influenza vaccination recruits few new T cells.

This CDR3 has 15 residues. V lost 4 bases and J 1 base, leaving 17 bases between the germline ends. The germline gives CDR1 DFQATT, CDR2 SNEGSKA (reference sequence). TCRdb reprocessed the RT-PCR reads with MiXCR, giving one entry per CDR3 protein. In the table there are hundreds of thousands of distinct CDR3 sequences, 15% to 18% of which are singletons. This TCR came from a man in his forties or fifties who received an inactivated influenza vaccine. The chain links TRBV20-1 to TRBJ2-7; D unresolved. Sequenced here: PBMCs from blood, sampled about 11 days after vaccination. Written as DNA, the CDR3 is TGCAGTGCTAACGTCGAAAACGTTGAGTCCTACGAGCAGTACTTC. Protein sequence: CSANVENVESYEQYF.